What follows are 15 T cell receptor beta chains derived from one specimen sequenced in a study of T cell responses to AZD1222 COVID-19 vaccine. Sequencing was performed with immunoSEQ multiplex PCR; in TCRdb, only in-frame clones are kept and a portion is missing. The sample comprises about 82,000 clones, about nine tenths of which are singletons, and approximately 5.7% rests with the top ten. Sample: peripheral blood, taken on day 0 of AZD1222 vaccination. These TCRs come from an adult in good health.

The chain is built from TRBV5-4 and TRBJ2-7; D possibly corresponds to TRBD2 (5 bases). This CDR3 has 14 residues. Germline-derived CDR1 and CDR2 are SGHNT and YYREEE (reference sequence). Trimming pared 5 bases from V and 6 bases from J, leaving 18 bases between. CDR3 DNA: TGTGCCAGCAGTTCAGGAGTGGTAAGCGGCGAGCAGTACTTC. It is translated as CASSSGVVSGEQYF.

The genes are TRBV30 and TRBJ1-1; perhaps TRBD1 as D (5 bases). Germline V gives CDR1 GTSNPN, CDR2 SVGIG (reference sequence). V was clipped by 0 bases and J by 3 bases, with 8 bases between them. This CDR3 comprises 13 residues. The CDR3: CAWSVGTDTEAFF. As DNA, the CDR3 is TGTGCCTGGAGTGTTGGGACGGACACTGAAGCTTTCTTT. Based on the CDR3 plus reference TRBV30 and TRBJ1-1, the full variable domain is SQTIHQWPATLVQPVGSPLSLECTVEGTSNPNLYWYRQAAGRGLQLLFYSVGIGQISSEVPQNLSASRPQDRQFILSSKKLLLSDSGFYLCAWSVGTDTEAFFGQGTRLTVV.

In its sample, this clone was seen a few times. This rearrangement joins TRBV6-6 to TRBJ1-2; D is ambiguous. The CDR3 loop spans 12 amino acids. Between the trimmed V and J ends, which lost 7 bases and 2 bases, there was a span of 8 bases. CDR1 and CDR2 from the germline V gene are MNHNY and SVGAGI (reference sequence). The CDR3 loop reads CASTAGNYGYTF. The CDR3 nucleotides are TGTGCCAGCACCGCTGGGAACTATGGCTACACCTTC.

This chain links TRBV7-8 with TRBJ1-1; unclear D gene. Germline V gives CDR1 SGHVS, CDR2 FQNEAQ. The CDR3 consists of 14 residues. Trimming cost V 3 bases and J 2 bases, with 10 bases left between them. The CDR3 is CASSLSEGNTEAFF. CDR3 DNA sequence: TGTGCCAGCAGCTTGTCGGAGGGTAACACTGAAGCTTTCTTT.

This clone was seen once. V is TRBV5-8 and J is TRBJ2-7; the D is unclear. V was pared by 4 bases and J by 3 bases, with 5 bases between. CDR3 length: 11 amino acids. Germline CDR1 reads SGHTS; CDR2 reads YDEGEE. The CDR3 loop is CASSTNYEQYF. The DNA for the CDR3 is TGTGCCAGCAGCACGAACTACGAGCAGTACTTC.

V is TRBV12-3 or TRBV12-4 and J is TRBJ2-5; no reliable D call. CDR3 length: 13 residues. Trimming shortened V by 7 bases and J by 2 bases, and 11 bases separated the two germline ends. CDR3 sequence: CASKSNHQETQYF. The CDR3, as DNA: TGTGCCAGCAAGTCTAACCATCAAGAGACCCAGTACTTC.

The gene calls are TRBV9 and TRBJ2-7; 10 bases align to TRBD1. The CDR3 loop spans 14 amino acids. Germline trimming cut 6 bases from V and 7 bases from J; bases unmatched to any gene: 10. Germline V lookup: CDR1 SGDLS, CDR2 YYNGEE. CDR3 bases: TGTGCCAGCACCCCCGGGACAGGGGATCGAGAGCAGTACTTC. Its translation is CASTPGTGDREQYF.

V and J are TRBV11-2 and TRBJ1-6, with 10 bases lining up with TRBD1. The CDR3 consists of 16 residues. Trimming at V came to 2 bases and at J to 7 bases, leaving 5 bases not matched to a gene. The germline V gene encodes CDR1 SGHAT and CDR2 FQNNGV. The DNA for the CDR3 is TGTGCCAGCAGCTTAAATTTGGGACAGGGGAATTCACCCCTCCACTTT. This translates into CASSLNLGQGNSPLHF.

J is TRBJ1-1 and V is TRBV11-3; D not resolved. Germline V gene lookup returns CDR1 SGHNT and CDR2 YENEEA. V was trimmed by 3 bases and J by 8 bases, leaving 7 bases between them. The CDR3 has 11 amino acids. CDR3 DNA sequence: TGTGCCAGCAGCTTTGGGCAGGAAGCTTTCTTT. Amino acids: CASSFGQEAFF.

The chain carries TRBV29-1 and TRBJ1-2, with D perhaps TRBD1 (6 bases). V was pared by 6 bases and J by 8 bases, with 16 bases between. This CDR3 region has 12 residues. From germline, CDR1 is SQVTM and CDR2 ANQGSEA. The CDR3 sequence: CSVPGHLRGYTF. CDR3 DNA sequence: TGCAGCGTGCCGGGACACCTAAGGGGCTACACCTTC.

The chain is built from TRBV27 and TRBJ1-4, with TRBD1 matching over 7 bases. Germline CDR1 and CDR2: MNHEY and SMNVEV (reference sequence). This CDR3 contains 16 residues. The J segment lost 7 bases and the V segment lost 5 bases, leaving 13 bases of the junction unmatched. The CDR3 region is CASSRTTGAGGEKLFF. The CDR3 DNA sequence: TGTGCCAGCAGTCGAACTACAGGGGCCGGGGGTGAAAAACTGTTTTTT.

The V call is TRBV11-2, the J call TRBJ1-1, with D perhaps TRBD1 (6 bases). CDR1 is SGHAT, CDR2 FQNNGV, per germline. This CDR3 is built from 15 residues. V lost 1 base and J 5 bases, leaving 14 bases between the germline ends. The CDR3 protein is CASSLVAQGLTEAFF. CDR3 nucleotide sequence: TGTGCCAGCAGCTTAGTGGCACAGGGTTTGACTGAAGCTTTCTTT.

The CDR3 here is CASSPPPRGGRADTQYF. CDR3 in DNA: TGTGCCAGCAGCCCCCCCCCTCGTGGGGGTCGGGCAGATACGCAGTATTTT. The chain is built from TRBV9 and TRBJ2-3; D possibly uses TRBD1 or TRBD2 (5 bases each). CDR3 length: 17 amino acids. CDR1 and CDR2 from the germline V gene are SGDLS and YYNGEE. V was pared by 4 bases and J by 4 bases, with 22 bases between.

Only one count was recorded for this clone. This chain uses TRBV18 with TRBJ1-4; the match to TRBD1 covers 8 bases. The germline V gene encodes CDR1 KGHSH and CDR2 LQKENI. Trimming removed 6 bases from V and 5 bases from J; junction bases left unmatched: 5. The CDR3 has 14 amino acids. The CDR3 sequence: CASSRGTGNEKLFF. In DNA form, the CDR3 reads TGTGCCAGCTCCCGGGGGACAGGAAATGAAAAACTGTTTTTT. Based on the CDR3 plus reference TRBV18 and TRBJ1-4, the full variable domain is NAGVMQNPRHLVRRRGQEARLRCSPMKGHSHVYWYRQLPEEGLKFMVYLQKENIIDESGMPKERFSAEFPKEGPSILRIQQVVRGDSAAYFCASSRGTGNEKLFFGSGTQLSVL.

This chain connects TRBV9 to TRBJ2-1, with TRBD2 identical over 10 bases. Germline CDR1 reads SGDLS; CDR2 reads YYNGEE. The CDR3 runs to 22 residues. After removal of 3 bases from V and 2 bases from J, the junction contained 23 bases not matched to a gene. The CDR3 protein is CASSAYPWTSGNPEGAYNEQFF. For the CDR3, the DNA is TGTGCCAGCAGCGCATACCCTTGGACTAGCGGCAACCCGGAGGGTGCCTACAATGAGCAGTTCTTC.